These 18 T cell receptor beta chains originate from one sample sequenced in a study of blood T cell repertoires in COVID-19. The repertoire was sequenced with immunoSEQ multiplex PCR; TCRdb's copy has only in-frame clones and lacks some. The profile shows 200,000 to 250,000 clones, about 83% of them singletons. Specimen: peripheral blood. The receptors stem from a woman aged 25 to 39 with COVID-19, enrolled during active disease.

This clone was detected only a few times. CDR3 sequence: CASTQGRGTYNEQFF. Here the CDR3 DNA reads TGTGCCAGCACCCAAGGCCGGGGGACCTACAATGAGCAGTTCTTC. V usage is TRBV13 and J usage is TRBJ2-1; maybe TRBD2 (6 bases). CDR1 is PRHDT and CDR2 is FYEKMQ in the germline V gene (reference sequence). Trimming pared 7 bases from V and 2 bases from J, leaving 15 bases between. This CDR3 contains 15 residues. The whole variable domain, remainder taken from reference TRBV13 and TRBJ2-1, is AAGVIQSPRHLIKEKRETATLKCYPIPRHDTVYWYQQGPGQDPQFLISFYEKMQSDKGSIPDRFSAQQFSDYHSELNMSSLELGDSALYFCASTQGRGTYNEQFFGPGTRLTVL.

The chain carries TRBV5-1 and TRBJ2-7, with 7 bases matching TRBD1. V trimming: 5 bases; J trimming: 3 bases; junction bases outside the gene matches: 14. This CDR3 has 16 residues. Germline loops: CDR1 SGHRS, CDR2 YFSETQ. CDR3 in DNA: TGCGCCAGCAGTCCAGACAGGGTCGACGGCCTCTACGAGCAGTACTTC. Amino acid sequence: CASSPDRVDGLYEQYF.

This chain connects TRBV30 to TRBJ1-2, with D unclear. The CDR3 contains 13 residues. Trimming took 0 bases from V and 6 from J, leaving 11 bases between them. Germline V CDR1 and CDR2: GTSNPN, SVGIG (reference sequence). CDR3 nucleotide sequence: TGTGCCTGGAGTGTCGCGTTGAGAAATGGCTACACCTTC. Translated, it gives CAWSVALRNGYTF.

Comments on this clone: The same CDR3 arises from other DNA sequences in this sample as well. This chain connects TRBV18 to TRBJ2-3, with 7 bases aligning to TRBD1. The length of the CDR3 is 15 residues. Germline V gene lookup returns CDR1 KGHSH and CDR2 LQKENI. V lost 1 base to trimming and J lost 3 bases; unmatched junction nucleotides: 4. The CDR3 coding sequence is TGTGCCAGCTCACCACAACAGGGGTCGACAGATACGCAGTATTTT. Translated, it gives CASSPQQGSTDTQYF. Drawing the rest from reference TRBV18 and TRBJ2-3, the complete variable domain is NAGVMQNPRHLVRRRGQEARLRCSPMKGHSHVYWYRQLPEEGLKFMVYLQKENIIDESGMPKERFSAEFPKEGPSILRIQQVVRGDSAAYFCASSPQQGSTDTQYFGPGTRLTVL.

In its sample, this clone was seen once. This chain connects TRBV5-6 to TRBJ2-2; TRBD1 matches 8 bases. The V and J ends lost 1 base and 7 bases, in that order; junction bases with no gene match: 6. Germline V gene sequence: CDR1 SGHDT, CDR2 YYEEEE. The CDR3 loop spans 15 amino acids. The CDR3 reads CASSLKDRVYGELFF. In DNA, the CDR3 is TGTGCCAGCAGCTTGAAGGACAGGGTTTACGGGGAGCTGTTTTTT.

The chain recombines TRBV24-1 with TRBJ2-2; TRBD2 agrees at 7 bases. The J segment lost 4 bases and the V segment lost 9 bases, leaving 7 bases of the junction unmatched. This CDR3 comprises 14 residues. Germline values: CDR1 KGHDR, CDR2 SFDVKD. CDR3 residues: CATQRGGSTGELFF. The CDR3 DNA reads TGTGCCACCCAGAGGGGAGGGTCCACCGGGGAGCTGTTTTTT.

DNA of the CDR3: TGTGCCAGCAGCTTTCCGGTAGCCGACAGCACAGATACGCAGTATTTT. Translation: CASSFPVADSTDTQYF. This rearrangement joins TRBV7-9 to TRBJ2-3; D gene uncertain. CDR1 SEHNR and CDR2 FQNEAQ come from the germline V gene (reference sequence). The CDR3 loop spans 16 amino acids. Trimming removed 3 bases from V and 0 bases from J, with 13 bases in between.

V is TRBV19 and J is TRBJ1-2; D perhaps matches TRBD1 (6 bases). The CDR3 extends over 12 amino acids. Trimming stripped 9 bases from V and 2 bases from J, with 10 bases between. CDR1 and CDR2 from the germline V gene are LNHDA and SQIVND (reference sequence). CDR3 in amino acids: CASRGGNYGYTF. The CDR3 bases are TGTGCCAGCCGGGGGGGCAACTATGGCTACACCTTC.

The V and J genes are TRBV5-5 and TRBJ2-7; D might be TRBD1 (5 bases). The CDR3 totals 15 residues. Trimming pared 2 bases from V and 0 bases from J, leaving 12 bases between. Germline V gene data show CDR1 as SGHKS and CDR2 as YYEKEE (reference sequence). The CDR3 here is CASSLIPTVSYEQYF. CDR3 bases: TGTGCCAGCAGCTTAATTCCGACAGTCTCCTACGAGCAGTACTTC.

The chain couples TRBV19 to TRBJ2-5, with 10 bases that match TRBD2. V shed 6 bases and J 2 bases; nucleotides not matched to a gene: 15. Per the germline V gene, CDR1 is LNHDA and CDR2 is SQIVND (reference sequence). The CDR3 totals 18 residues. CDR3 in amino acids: CASSLSGGAAWAQETQYF. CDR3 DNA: TGTGCCAGTAGCCTCAGCGGGGGGGCGGCTTGGGCACAAGAGACCCAGTACTTC.

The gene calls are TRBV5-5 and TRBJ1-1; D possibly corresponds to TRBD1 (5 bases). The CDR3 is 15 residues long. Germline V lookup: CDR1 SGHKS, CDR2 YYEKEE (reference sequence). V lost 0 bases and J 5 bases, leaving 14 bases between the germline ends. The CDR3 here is CASSLAAGYLTEAFF. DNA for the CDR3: TGTGCCAGCAGCTTGGCCGCAGGGTATTTAACTGAAGCTTTCTTT.

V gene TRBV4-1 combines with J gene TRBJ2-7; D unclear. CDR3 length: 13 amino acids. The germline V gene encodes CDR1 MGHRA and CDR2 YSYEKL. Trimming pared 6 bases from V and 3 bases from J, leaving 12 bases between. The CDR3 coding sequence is TGCGCCAGCAGTCACAGTCAATACTACGAGCAGTACTTC. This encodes CASSHSQYYEQYF.

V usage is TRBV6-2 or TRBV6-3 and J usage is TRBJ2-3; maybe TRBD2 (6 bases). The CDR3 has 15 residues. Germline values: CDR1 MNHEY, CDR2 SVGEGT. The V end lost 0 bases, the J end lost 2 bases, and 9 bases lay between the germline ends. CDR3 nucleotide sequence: TGTGCCAGCAGTTACTCGGCGGGAAACACAGATACGCAGTATTTT. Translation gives CASSYSAGNTDTQYF.

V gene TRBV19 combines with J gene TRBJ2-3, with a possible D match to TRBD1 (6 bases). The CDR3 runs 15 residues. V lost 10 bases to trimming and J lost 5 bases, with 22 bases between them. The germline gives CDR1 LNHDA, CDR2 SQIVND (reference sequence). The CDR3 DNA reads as TGTGCCACCTCCGCCCAAGGGGGTTTCGTAGATACGCAGTATTTT. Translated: CATSAQGGFVDTQYF. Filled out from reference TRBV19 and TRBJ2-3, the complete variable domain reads DGGITQSPKYLFRKEGQNVTLSCEQNLNHDAMYWYRQDPGQGLRLIYYSQIVNDFQKGDIAEGYSVSREKKESFPLTVTSAQKNPTAFYLCATSAQGGFVDTQYFGPGTRLTVL.

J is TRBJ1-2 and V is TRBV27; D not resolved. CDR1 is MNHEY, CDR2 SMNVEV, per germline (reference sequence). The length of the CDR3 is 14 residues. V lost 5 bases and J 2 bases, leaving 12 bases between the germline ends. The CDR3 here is CASSPQRLNYGYTF. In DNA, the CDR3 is TGTGCCAGCAGTCCCCAGAGACTAAACTATGGCTACACCTTC.

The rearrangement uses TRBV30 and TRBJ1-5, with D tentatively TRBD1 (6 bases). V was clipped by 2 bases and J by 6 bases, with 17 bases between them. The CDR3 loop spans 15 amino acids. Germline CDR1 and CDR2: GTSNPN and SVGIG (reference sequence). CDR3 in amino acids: CAWSFGGRTGQPQHF. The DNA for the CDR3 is TGTGCCTGGAGTTTCGGGGGGCGAACGGGTCAGCCCCAGCATTTT.

In nucleotides, the CDR3 is TGTGCCAGCAGTCTGAGGGTGATGAACACTGAAGCTTTCTTT. Encoded protein: CASSLRVMNTEAFF. The chain carries TRBV28 and TRBJ1-1; D gene unclear. Germline lookup yields CDR1 MDHEN and CDR2 SYDVKM. The CDR3 consists of 14 residues. V was pared by 5 bases and J by 0 bases, with 10 bases between.

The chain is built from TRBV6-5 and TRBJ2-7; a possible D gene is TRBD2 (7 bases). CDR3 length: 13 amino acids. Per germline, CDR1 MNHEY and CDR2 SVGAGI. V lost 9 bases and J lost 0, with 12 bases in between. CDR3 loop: CASRGGSSYEQYF. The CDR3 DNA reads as TGTGCCAGTAGGGGGGGTTCCTCCTACGAGCAGTACTTC.